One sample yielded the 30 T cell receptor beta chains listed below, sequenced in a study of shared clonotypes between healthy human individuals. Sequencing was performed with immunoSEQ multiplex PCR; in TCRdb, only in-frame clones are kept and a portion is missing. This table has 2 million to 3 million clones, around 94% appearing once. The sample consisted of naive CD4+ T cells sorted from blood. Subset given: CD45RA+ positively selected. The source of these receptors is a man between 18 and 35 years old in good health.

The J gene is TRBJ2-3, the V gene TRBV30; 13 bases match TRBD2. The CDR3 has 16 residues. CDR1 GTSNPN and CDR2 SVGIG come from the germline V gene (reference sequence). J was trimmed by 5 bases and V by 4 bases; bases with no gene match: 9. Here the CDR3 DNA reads TGTGCCTGGACCCCCGGACTAGCGGGAGCGGTAGATACGCAGTATTTT. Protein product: CAWTPGLAGAVDTQYF.

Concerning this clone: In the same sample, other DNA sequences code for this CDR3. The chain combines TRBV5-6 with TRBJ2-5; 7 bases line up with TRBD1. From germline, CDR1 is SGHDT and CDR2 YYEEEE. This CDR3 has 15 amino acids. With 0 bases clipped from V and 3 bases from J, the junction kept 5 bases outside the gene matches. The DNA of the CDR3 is TGTGCCAGCAGCTTGGGGGCAGGGGGAAAAGAGACCCAGTACTTC. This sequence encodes CASSLGAGGKETQYF.

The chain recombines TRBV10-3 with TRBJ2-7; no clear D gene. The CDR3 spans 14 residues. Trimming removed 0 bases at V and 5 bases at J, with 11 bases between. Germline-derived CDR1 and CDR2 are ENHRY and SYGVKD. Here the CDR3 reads CAISESGMGNEQYF. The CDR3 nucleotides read TGTGCCATCAGTGAGTCGGGGATGGGGAACGAGCAGTACTTC.

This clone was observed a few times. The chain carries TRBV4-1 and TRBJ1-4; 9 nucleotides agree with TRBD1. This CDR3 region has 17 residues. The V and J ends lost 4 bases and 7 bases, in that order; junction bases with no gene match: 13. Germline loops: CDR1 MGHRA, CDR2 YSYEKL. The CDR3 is CASSLLGGTGMGEKLFF. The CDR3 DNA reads TGCGCCAGCAGCCTCCTCGGCGGGACAGGGATGGGTGAAAAACTGTTTTTT.

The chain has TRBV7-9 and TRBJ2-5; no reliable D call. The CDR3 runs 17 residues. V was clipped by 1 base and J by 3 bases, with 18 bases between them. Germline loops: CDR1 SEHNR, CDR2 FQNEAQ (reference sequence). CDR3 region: CASSLERAVRPEETQYF. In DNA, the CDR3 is TGTGCCAGCAGCTTAGAAAGAGCAGTTCGGCCCGAAGAGACCCAGTACTTC.

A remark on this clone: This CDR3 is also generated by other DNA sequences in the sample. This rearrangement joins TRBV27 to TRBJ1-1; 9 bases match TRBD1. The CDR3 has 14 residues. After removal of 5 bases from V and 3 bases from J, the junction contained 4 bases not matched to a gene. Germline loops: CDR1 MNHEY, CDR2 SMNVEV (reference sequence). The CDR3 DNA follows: TGTGCCAGCAGTCCGGGGGACAGGGACACTGAAGCTTTCTTT. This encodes CASSPGDRDTEAFF.

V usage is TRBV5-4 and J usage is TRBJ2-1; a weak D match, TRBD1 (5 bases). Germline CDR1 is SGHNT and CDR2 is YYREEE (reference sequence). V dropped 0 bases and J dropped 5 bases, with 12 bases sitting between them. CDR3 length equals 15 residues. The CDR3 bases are TGTGCCAGCAGCTTGGATTCCCCAGGGCACAATGAGCAGTTCTTC. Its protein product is CASSLDSPGHNEQFF.

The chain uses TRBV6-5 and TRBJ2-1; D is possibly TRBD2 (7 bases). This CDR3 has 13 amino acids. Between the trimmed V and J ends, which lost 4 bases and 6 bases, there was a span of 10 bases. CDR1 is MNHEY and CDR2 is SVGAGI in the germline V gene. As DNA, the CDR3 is TGTGCCAGCAGTTGGGGAGGGGGCAATGAGCAGTTCTTC. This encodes CASSWGGGNEQFF.

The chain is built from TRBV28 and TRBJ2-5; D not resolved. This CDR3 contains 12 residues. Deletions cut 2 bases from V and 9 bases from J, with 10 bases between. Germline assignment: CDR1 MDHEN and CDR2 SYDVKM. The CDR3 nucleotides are TGTGCCAGCAGTTTACCCCTCGGACCCCAGTACTTC. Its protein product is CASSLPLGPQYF. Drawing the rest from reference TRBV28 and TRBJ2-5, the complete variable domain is DVKVTQSSRYLVKRTGEKVFLECVQDMDHENMFWYRQDPGLGLRLIYFSYDVKMKEKGDIPEGYSVSREKKERFSLILESASTNQTSMYLCASSLPLGPQYFGPGTRLLVL.

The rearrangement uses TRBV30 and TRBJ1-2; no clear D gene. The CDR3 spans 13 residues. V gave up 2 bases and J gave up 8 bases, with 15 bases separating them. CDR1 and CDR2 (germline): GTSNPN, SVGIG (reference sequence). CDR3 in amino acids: CAWSIGSTGGYTF. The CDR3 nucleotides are TGTGCCTGGAGTATAGGAAGTACGGGAGGCTACACCTTC.

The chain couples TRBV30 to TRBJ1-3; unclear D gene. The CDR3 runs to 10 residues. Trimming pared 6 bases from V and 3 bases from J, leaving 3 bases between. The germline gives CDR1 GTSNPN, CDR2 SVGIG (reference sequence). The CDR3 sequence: CACFGNTIYF. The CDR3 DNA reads TGTGCCTGCTTTGGAAACACCATATATTTT.

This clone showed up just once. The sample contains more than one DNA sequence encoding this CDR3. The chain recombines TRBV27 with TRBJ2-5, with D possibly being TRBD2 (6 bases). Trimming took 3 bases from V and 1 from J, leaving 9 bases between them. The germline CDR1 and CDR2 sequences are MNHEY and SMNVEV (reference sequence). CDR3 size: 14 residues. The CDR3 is CASSFSGLQETQYF. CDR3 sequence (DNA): TGTGCCAGCAGTTTTAGCGGCCTCCAAGAGACCCAGTACTTC.

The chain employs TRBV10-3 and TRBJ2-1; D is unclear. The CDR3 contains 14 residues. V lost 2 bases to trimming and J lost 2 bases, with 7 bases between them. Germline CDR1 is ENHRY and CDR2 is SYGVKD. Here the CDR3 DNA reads TGTGCCATCAGTGAGGAGAGCCCCTACAATGAGCAGTTCTTC. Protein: CAISEESPYNEQFF.

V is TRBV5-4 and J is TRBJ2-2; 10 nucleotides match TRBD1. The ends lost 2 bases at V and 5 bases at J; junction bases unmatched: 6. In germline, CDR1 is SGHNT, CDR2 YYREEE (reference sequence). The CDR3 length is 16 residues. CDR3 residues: CASSFGTGVGTGELFF. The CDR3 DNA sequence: TGTGCCAGCAGCTTTGGGACAGGGGTTGGGACCGGGGAGCTGTTTTTT.

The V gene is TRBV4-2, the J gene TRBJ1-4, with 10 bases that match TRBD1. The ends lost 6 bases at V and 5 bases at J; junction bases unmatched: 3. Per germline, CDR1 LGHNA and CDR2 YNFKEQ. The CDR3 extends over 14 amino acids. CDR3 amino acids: CASRPTGGNEKLFF. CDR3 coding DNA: TGTGCCAGCAGACCGACAGGGGGCAATGAAAAACTGTTTTTT.

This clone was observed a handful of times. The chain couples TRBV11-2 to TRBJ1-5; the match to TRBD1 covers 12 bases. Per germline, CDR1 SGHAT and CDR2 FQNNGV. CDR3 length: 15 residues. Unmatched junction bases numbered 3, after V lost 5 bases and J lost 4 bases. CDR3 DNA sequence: TGTGCCAGCAGCATGGGACAGGGGGCGAATCAGCCCCAGCATTTT. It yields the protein CASSMGQGANQPQHF.

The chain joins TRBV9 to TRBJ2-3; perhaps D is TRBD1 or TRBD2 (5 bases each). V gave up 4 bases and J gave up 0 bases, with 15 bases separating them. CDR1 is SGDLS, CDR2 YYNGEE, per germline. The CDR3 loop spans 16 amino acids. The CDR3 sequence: CASSSLWGSSTDTQYF. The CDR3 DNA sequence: TGTGCCAGCAGCTCCCTGTGGGGGTCTAGCACAGATACGCAGTATTTT.

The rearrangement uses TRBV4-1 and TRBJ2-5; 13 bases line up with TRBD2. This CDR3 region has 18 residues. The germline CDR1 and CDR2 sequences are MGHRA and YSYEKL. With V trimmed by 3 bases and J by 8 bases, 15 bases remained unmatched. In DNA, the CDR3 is TGCGCCAGCAGCCACCCTATGGGTCTCGGGACTAGCGGGACTACCCAGTACTTC. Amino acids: CASSHPMGLGTSGTTQYF.

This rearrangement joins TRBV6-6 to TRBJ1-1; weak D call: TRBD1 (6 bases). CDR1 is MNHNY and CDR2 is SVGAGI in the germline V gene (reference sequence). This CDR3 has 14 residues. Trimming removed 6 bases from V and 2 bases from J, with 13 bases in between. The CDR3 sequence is CASSQQGLNTEAFF. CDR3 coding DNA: TGTGCCAGCAGCCAACAGGGACTAAACACTGAAGCTTTCTTT.

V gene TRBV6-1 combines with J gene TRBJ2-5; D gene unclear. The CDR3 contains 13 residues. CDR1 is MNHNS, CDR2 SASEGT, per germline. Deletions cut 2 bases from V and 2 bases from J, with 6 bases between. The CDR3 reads CASSERDQETQYF. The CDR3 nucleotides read TGTGCCAGCAGTGAAAGAGATCAAGAGACCCAGTACTTC.

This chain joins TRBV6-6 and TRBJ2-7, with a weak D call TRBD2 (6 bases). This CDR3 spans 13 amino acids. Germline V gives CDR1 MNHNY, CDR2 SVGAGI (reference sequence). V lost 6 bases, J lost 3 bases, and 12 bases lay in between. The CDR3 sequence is CASSPGLFYEQYF. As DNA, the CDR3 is TGTGCCAGCAGCCCGGGACTTTTCTACGAGCAGTACTTC.

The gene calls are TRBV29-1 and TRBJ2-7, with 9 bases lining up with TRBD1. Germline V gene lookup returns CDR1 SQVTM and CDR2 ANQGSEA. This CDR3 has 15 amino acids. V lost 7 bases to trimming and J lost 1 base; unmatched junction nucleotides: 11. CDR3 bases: TGCAGCGCCACAGGGGGCGTCAACCCTTCCTACGAGCAGTACTTC. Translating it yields CSATGGVNPSYEQYF.

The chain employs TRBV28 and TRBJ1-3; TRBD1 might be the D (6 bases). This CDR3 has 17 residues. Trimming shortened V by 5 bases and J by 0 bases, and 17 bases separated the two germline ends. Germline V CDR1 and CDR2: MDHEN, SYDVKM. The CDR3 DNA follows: TGTGCCAGCAGTGCTCGGGGGCAGGGGAACTCTGGAAACACCATATATTTT. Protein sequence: CASSARGQGNSGNTIYF.

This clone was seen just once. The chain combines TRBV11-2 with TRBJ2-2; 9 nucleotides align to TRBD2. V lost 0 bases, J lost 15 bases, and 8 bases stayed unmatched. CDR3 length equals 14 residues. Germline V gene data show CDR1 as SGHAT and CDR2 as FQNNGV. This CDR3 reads CASSLEWRLAALFF. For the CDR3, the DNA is TGTGCCAGCAGCTTAGAGTGGAGACTAGCGGCGTTGTTTTTT.

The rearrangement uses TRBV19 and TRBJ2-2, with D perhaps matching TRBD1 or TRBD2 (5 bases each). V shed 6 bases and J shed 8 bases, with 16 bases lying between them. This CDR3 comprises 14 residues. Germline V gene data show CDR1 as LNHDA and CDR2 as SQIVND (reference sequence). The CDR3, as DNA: TGTGCCAGTAGAACAGGCGGGCTCGCAGGGGAGCTGTTTTTT. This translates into CASRTGGLAGELFF.

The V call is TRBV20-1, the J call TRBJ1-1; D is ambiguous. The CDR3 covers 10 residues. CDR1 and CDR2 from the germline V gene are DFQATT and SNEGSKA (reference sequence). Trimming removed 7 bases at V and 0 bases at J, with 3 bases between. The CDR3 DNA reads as TGCAGTGAGATGAACACTGAAGCTTTCTTT. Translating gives CSEMNTEAFF.

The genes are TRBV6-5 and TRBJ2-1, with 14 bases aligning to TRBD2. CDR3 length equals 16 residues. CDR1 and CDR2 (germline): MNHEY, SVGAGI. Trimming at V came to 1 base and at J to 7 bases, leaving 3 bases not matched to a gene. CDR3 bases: TGTGCCAGCAGTTACTATGGGACTAGCGGGAGTAATGAGCAGTTCTTC. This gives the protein CASSYYGTSGSNEQFF.

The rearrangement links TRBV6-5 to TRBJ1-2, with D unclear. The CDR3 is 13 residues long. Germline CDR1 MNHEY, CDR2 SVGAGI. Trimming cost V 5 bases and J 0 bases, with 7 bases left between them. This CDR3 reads CASSVAPNYGYTF. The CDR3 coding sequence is TGTGCCAGCAGTGTTGCGCCTAACTATGGCTACACCTTC.

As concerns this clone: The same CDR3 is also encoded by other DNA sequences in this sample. In DNA, the CDR3 is TGTGCCAGCTCACCGCAAGGTGGAGAGACCCAGTACTTC. Translated, it gives CASSPQGGETQYF. The chain joins TRBV18 to TRBJ2-5; D is undetermined. The CDR3 is 13 residues long. Germline V gives CDR1 KGHSH, CDR2 LQKENI. The V end lost 3 bases, the J end lost 4 bases, and 9 bases lay between the germline ends.

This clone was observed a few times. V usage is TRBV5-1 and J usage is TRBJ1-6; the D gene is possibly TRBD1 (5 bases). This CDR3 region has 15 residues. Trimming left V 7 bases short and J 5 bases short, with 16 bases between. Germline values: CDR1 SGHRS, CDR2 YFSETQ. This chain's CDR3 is CASRWGGTDNSPLHF. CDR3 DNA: TGCGCCAGCCGCTGGGGGGGAACCGATAATTCACCCCTCCACTTT.